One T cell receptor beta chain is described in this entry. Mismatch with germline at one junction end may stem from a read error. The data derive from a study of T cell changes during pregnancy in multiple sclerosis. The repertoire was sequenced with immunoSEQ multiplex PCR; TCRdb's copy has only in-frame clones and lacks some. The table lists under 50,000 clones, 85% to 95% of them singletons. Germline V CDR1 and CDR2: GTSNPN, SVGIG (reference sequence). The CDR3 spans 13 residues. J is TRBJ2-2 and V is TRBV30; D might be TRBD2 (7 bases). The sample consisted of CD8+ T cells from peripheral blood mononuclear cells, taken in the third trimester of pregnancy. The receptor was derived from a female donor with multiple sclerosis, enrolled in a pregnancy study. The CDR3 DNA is TGTGCCTGGAGTCAGAGGGGGGGTCGGGGAGCTGTTTTT. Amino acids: CAWSQRGGRGAVF.